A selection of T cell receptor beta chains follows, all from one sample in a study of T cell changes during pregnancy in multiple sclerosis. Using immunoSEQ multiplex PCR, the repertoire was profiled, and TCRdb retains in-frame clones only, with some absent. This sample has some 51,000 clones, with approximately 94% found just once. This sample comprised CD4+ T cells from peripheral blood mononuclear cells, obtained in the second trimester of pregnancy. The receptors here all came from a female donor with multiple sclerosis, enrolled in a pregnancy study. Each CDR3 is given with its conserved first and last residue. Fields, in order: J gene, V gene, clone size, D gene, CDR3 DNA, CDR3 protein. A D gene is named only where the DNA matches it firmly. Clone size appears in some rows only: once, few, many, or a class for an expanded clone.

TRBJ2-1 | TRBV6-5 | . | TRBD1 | TGTGCCAGCAGTTACATGGACAGGGGGCCGAATGAGCAGTTCTTC | CASSYMDRGPNEQFF
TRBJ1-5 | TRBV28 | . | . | TGTGCCAGCAGTCCCCAGACAGGTGGGGGCCAGCCCCAGCATTTT | CASSPQTGGGQPQHF
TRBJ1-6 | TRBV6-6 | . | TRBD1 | TGTGCCAGCAGACCCACAGGGGGTCCCTATAATTCACCCCTCCACTTT | CASRPTGGPYNSPLHF
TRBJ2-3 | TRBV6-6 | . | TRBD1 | TGTGCCAGCAGTCAAACAGGGGGCCCCACAGATACGCAGTATTTT | CASSQTGGPTDTQYF
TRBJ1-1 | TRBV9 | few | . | TGTGCCAGCAGCGTAGTGATAGGGGATACTGAAGCTTTCTTT | CASSVVIGDTEAFF
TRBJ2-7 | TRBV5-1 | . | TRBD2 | TGCGCCAGCAGCTTGGCTCTAGCGGGGGTCTACGAGCAGTACTTC | CASSLALAGVYEQYF
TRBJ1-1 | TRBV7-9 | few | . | TGTGCCAGCAGCTTAGGCGGCAGGGAGGTCGCTGAAGCTTTCTTT | CASSLGGREVAEAFF
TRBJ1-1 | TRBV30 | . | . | TGTGCCTGGAGTGCAACGCGGTTTGAAGCTTTCTTT | CAWSATRFEAFF
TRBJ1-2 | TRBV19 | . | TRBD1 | TGTGCCAGCCTCCGGACAGGGCGCAATCGGGATAACTATGGCTACACCTTC | CASLRTGRNRDNYGYTF
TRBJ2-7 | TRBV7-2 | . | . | TGTGCCAGCAGCTTACGGGAATCCTACGAGCAGTACTTC | CASSLRESYEQYF
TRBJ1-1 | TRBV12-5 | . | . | TGTGCTAGTGGTTTGGTTGGGTTCCTAGGCGGGCCTGAAGCTTTCTTT | CASGLVGFLGGPEAFF
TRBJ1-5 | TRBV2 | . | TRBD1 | TGTGCCAGCAGGGAGGGACAGGTAAATCAGCCCCAGCATTTT | CASREGQVNQPQHF
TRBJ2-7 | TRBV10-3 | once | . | TGTGCCATCGGCCAGCGCACCTACGAGCAGTACTTC | CAIGQRTYEQYF
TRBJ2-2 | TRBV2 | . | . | TGTGCCAGCAGGGCTGATCGGGGGTGGACCGGGGAGCTGTTTTTT | CASRADRGWTGELFF
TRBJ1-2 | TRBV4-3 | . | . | TGCGCCAGCAGCCAAGATCTCGGAAGGGGAAGCTATGGCTACACCTTC | CASSQDLGRGSYGYTF
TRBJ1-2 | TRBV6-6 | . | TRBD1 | TGTGCCAGCGGCTCGACAGGGCTCCACTATGGCTACACCTTC | CASGSTGLHYGYTF
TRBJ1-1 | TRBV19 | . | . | TGTGCCAGCCGCTGGCGGGCACGGAACACTGAAGCTTTCTTT | CASRWRARNTEAFF
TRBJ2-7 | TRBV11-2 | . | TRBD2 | TGTGCCAGCAGCTTTGCGGGGGGCTACTCCTACGAGCAGTACTTC | CASSFAGGYSYEQYF
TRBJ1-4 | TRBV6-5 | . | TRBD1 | TGTGCCAGCAGTACCTATGGGCAGGGGGCGCGTGGACTGTTTTTT | CASSTYGQGARGLFF
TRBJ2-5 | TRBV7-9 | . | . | TGTGCCAGCAGCTTTAACGGCCAAGAGACCCAGTACTTC | CASSFNGQETQYF
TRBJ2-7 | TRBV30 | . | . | TGTGCCTGGAGGTGCGGGGTAAAAGCTTACGAGCAGTACTTC | CAWRCGVKAYEQYF
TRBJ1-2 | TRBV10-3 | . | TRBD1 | TGTGCCATCAGGAGCCCATTGACAGGGGGGATGGGTTATGGCTACACCTTC | CAIRSPLTGGMGYGYTF
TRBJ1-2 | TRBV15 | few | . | TGTGCCACCTCTATCACTGGGAGGGGGGACTATGGCTACACCTTC | CATSITGRGDYGYTF
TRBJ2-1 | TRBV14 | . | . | TGTGCCAGCAGCCAGGGGCAGGGGTCCTACAATGAGCAGTTCTTC | CASSQGQGSYNEQFF
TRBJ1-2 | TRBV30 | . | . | TGTGCCTGGAGTGGGGGTAGTGGGGCCCCTCTAATGGAGACCTTC | CAWSGGSGAPLMETF
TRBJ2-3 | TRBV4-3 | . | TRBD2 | TGCGCCAGCAGCCAAGGACTAGCGGGGATTACAGATACGCAGTATTTT | CASSQGLAGITDTQYF
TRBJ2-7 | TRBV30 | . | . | TGTGCCTGGAGTGTACTGAATTGGTCCTACGAGCAGTACTTC | CAWSVLNWSYEQYF
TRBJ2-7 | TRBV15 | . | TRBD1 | TGTGCCACCAGCAGACAACAGGGGTCCTCCTACGAGCAGTACTTC | CATSRQQGSSYEQYF
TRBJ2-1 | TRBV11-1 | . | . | TGTGCCAGCGAAAAGAGGGCTAGCGCCAACAATGAGCAGTTCTTC | CASEKRASANNEQFF
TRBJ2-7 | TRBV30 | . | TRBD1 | TGTGCCTGGAGTCGGGGACAGGGACCGGCCTACGAGCAGTACTTC | CAWSRGQGPAYEQYF
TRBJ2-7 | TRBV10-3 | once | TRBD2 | TGTGCCATCTGTAACACATTGACTAGCGGGTTTGGCTACGAGCAGTACTTC | CAICNTLTSGFGYEQYF
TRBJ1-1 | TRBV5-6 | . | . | TGTGCCAGCAGCTTGGTCTTCAGGACAGAGTACATGAACACTGAAGCTTTCTTT | CASSLVFRTEYMNTEAFF
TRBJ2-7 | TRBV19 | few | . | TGTGCCAGTAGTTTCCGACAGAGCCCCGAGCAGTACTTC | CASSFRQSPEQYF
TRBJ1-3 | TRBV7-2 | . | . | TGTGCCAGCAGCTTAGCGGGGGCATCTGGAAACACCATATATTTT | CASSLAGASGNTIYF
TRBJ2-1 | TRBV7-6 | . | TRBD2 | TGTGCCAGCAGCTTAGGCCCTAGCGGGGGCTACAATGAGCAGTTCTTC | CASSLGPSGGYNEQFF
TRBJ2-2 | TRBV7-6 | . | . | TGTGCCAGCAGCTTAGATTTTCGGGGGGCAGGCCCCGGGGAGCTGTTTTTT | CASSLDFRGAGPGELFF
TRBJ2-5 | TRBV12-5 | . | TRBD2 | TGTGCTAGTGGTTGGGGGGGGGAGACCCAGTACTTC | CASGWGGETQYF
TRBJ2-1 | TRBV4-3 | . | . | TGCGCCAGCAGCCAAGAACCCAGCTCCTACAATGAGCAGTTCTTC | CASSQEPSSYNEQFF
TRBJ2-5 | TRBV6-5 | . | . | TGTGCCAGCAGCCCTAGACTGCGCCAAGAGACCCAGTACTTC | CASSPRLRQETQYF
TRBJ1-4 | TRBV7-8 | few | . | TGTGCCAGCAGCGTGGACCTCTTACAGGGACGGAGCGCGGAAAAACTGTTTTTT | CASSVDLLQGRSAEKLFF
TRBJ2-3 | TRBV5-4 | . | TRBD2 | TGTGCCAGCAGCGCCGGGACTAGGAGGGCAGATACGCAGTATTTT | CASSAGTRRADTQYF
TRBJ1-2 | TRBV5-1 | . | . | TGCGCCAGCAGCTTGGGACAGCTGGCGGAGGGCTACACCTTC | CASSLGQLAEGYTF
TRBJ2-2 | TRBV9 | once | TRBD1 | TGTGCCAGCAGCGAGACAGGGACGAACACCGGGGAGCTGTTTTTT | CASSETGTNTGELFF
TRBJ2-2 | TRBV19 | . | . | TGTGCCAGTAGGCCGGGTTCGGGCACCGGGGAGCTGTTTTTT | CASRPGSGTGELFF
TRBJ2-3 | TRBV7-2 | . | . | TGTGCCAGCAGCTTAACGCGGGGCCAGACAGATACGCAGTATTTT | CASSLTRGQTDTQYF
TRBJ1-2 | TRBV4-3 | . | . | TGCGCCAGCAGCCAAGATGACAGCATCTATGGCTACACCTTC | CASSQDDSIYGYTF
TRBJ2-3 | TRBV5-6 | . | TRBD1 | TGTGCCAGCAGCTTAAGACAGGGAACAGATACGCAGTATTTT | CASSLRQGTDTQYF
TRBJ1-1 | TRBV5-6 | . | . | TGTGCCAGCGCGGGGTACGCGAACACTGAAGCTTTCTTT | CASAGYANTEAFF
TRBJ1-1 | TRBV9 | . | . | TGTGCCAGCAGCGTACAGTCTGAAGCTTTCTTT | CASSVQSEAFF
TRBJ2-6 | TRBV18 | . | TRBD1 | TGTGCCAGCTCACCCCAAGCAGGGACAGGGAGCTCTGGGGCCAACGTCCTGACTTTC | CASSPQAGTGSSGANVLTF
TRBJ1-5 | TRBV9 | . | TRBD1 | TGTGCCAGCAGCTCTCGACAGGGGAGGGGTCAGCCCCAGCATTTT | CASSSRQGRGQPQHF
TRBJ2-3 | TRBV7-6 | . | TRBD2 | TGTGCCAGCAGCTTAGGGGCTAGCGGGTTCTCTAGCACAGATACGCAGTATTTT | CASSLGASGFSSTDTQYF
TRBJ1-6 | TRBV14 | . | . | TGTGCCAGCAGGCCACAGGGAGAAAATTCACCCCTCCACTTT | CASRPQGENSPLHF
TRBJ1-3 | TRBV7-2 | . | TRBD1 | TGTGCCAGCAGCGCGGGGGGGTGGACAGGCTCTGGAAACACCATATATTTT | CASSAGGWTGSGNTIYF
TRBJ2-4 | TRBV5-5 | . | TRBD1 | TGTGCCAGCAGCTCCGGGACAGGGCAAAAAAACATTCAGTACTTC | CASSSGTGQKNIQYF
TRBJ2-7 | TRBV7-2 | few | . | TGTGCCAGCAGCTTAGTGGTACAGGGTAAATACGAGCAGTACTTC | CASSLVVQGKYEQYF